This TCR beta chain was sequenced for a study of cytomegalovirus exposure and HLA in healthy donors. Germline trimming cut 5 bases from V and 5 bases from J; bases unmatched to any gene: 8. The CDR3 loop spans 16 amino acids. CDR1 and CDR2 (germline): SGHTA, FQGTGA. About this clone: The antigen is unknown.

PCR primers comprised 60 Vbeta and 13 Jbeta primers. Repertoires were generated with immunoSEQ multiplex PCR, while TCRdb's copy carries only in-frame clones and drops some. The table lists about 250,000 clones, 70% to 90% of them singletons. Findings and limits, study-wide: Among TCR beta chains of equal frequency, HLA-associated ones were more clonally expanded in a later analysis. In vitro, a few CMV-associated chains proved specific for CMV antigens. Later analysis demonstrated an association between a missense DCLRE1C variant and TCR beta V- and J-gene trimming.

Sequenced input: PBMCs. The TCR comes from a girl aged 2-15 years in good health and CMV-seronegative. J is TRBJ2-3 and V is TRBV7-3; 12 bases map to TRBD2. DNA for the CDR3: TGTGCCAGCAGCAACCTTCTAGCGGGGGGGAAAGATACGCAGTATTTT. Translated: CASSNLLAGGKDTQYF.